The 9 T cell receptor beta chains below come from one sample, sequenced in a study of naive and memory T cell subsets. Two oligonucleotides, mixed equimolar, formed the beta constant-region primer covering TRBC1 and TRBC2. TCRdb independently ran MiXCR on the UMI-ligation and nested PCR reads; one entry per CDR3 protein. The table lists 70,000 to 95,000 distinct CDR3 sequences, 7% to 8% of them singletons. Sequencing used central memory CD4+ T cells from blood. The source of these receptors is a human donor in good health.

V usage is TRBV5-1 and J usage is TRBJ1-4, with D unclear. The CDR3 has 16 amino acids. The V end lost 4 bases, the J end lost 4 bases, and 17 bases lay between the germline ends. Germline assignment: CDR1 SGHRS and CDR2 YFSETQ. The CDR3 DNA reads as TGCGCCAGCAGCCACGGGTACAGCTCCATTAATGAAAAACTGTTTTTT. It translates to CASSHGYSSINEKLFF. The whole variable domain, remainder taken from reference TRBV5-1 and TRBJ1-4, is KAGVTQTPRYLIKTRGQQVTLSCSPISGHRSVSWYQQTPGQGLQFLFEYFSETQRNKGNFPGRFSGRQFSNSRSEMNVSTLELGDSALYLCASSHGYSSINEKLFFGSGTQLSVL.

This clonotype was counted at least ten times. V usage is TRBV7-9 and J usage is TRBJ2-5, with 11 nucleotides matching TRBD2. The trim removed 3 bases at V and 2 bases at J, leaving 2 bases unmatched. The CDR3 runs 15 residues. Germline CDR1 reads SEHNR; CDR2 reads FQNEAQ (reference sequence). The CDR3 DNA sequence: TGTGCCAGCAGCTTCGTAGCGGGGGGGCAAGAGACCCAGTACTTC. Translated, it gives CASSFVAGGQETQYF.

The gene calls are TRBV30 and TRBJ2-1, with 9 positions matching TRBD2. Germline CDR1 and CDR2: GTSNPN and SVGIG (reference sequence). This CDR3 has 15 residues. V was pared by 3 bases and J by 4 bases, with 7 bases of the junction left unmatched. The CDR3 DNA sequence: TGTGCCTGGAGAGGTCTAGCGGGGCCTTACAATGAGCAGTTCTTC. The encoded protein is CAWRGLAGPYNEQFF. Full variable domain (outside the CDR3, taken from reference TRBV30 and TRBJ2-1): SQTIHQWPATLVQPVGSPLSLECTVEGTSNPNLYWYRQAAGRGLQLLFYSVGIGQISSEVPQNLSASRPQDRQFILSSKKLLLSDSGFYLCAWRGLAGPYNEQFFGPGTRLTVL.

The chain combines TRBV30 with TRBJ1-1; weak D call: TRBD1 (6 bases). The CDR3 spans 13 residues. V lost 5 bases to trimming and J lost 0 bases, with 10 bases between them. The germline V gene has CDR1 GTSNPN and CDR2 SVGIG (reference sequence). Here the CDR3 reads CAWAQGMNTEAFF. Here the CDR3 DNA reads TGTGCCTGGGCACAGGGTATGAACACTGAAGCTTTCTTT.

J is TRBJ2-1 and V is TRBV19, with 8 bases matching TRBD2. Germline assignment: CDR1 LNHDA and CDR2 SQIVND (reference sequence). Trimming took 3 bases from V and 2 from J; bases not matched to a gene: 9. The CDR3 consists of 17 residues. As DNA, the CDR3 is TGTGCCAGTAGTATCCCATCTGGGCGGGGGGCCTACAATGAGCAGTTCTTC. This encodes CASSIPSGRGAYNEQFF.

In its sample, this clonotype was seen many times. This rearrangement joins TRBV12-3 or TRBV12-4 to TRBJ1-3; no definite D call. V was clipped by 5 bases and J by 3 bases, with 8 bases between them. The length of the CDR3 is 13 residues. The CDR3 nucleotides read TGTGCCAGCAGTACCGGGAGTGGAAACACCATATATTTT. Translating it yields CASSTGSGNTIYF.

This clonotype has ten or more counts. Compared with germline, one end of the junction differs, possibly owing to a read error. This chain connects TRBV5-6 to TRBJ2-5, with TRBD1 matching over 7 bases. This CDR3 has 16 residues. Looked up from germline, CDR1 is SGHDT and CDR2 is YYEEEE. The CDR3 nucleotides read TGTGCCAGCAGCAACCTCCCGGGACAGACGAACACCCCGAGGGCCTTC. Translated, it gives CASSNLPGQTNTPRAF.

CDR3 amino acids: CASSPGGGPSGSTGGLEQFF. CDR3 in DNA: TGTGCCAGCAGTCCCGGGGGAGGCCCTAGCGGGAGTACGGGAGGGTTGGAGCAGTTCTTC. The V and J genes are TRBV7-3 and TRBJ2-1; 10 positions agree with TRBD2. CDR3 size: 20 residues. Trimming took 6 bases from V and 10 from J; bases not matched to a gene: 27. Germline lookup yields CDR1 SGHTA and CDR2 FQGTGA.

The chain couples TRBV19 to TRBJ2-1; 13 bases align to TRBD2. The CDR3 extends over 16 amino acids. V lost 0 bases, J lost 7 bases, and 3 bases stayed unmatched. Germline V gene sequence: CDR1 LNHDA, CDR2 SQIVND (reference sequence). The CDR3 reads CASSIELAGGPNEQFF. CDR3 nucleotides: TGTGCCAGTAGTATAGAACTAGCGGGAGGGCCTAATGAGCAGTTCTTC.